These 14 T cell receptor beta chains came from one sample sequenced in a study of prognosis after radiotherapy for stage I lung cancer. Genomic DNA was the source, and TCR beta CDR3 was amplified from it by two-round multiplex PCR. Primers were specific to each TRBV and TRBJ gene in first-round PCR. TCRdb independently ran MiXCR on the multiplex PCR reads; one entry per CDR3 protein. The sample lists around 19,000 distinct CDR3 sequences, 44% occurring once. The material sequenced was PBMCs, taken before or after stereotactic body radiation therapy (not recorded which). The receptor source for this set is a donor over 45 with non-small cell lung cancer.

This clonotype has ten or more counts. J is TRBJ2-7 and V is TRBV2; D uncertain. The CDR3 sequence is 12 residues long. V shed 4 bases and J shed 7 bases, with 11 bases lying between them. The germline CDR1 and CDR2 sequences are SNHLY and FYNNEI. CDR3 sequence reads: CASSVIVLEQYF. In DNA form, the CDR3 reads TGTGCCAGCAGTGTCATTGTACTGGAGCAGTACTTC.

This clonotype has a count of ten or more. This rearrangement joins TRBV6-1 to TRBJ1-5; no clear D. The CDR3 runs 14 residues. V lost 2 bases and J lost 2, with 7 bases in between. Germline values: CDR1 MNHNS, CDR2 SASEGT. The CDR3 coding sequence is TGTGCCAGCAGTGAATTAAGGGGCAATCAGCCCCAGCATTTT. Translating gives CASSELRGNQPQHF.

This clonotype has at least ten counts. The chain recombines TRBV30 with TRBJ2-7, with 7 bases fitting TRBD2. The CDR3 has 15 residues. J gave up 7 bases and V 1 base, and 13 bases lay outside the gene matches. The germline gives CDR1 GTSNPN, CDR2 SVGIG (reference sequence). The CDR3 spells CAWSGTRLVLGEQYF. CDR3 DNA: TGTGCCTGGAGTGGGACTAGGCTAGTACTGGGTGAGCAGTACTTC.

Only one count was recorded for this clonotype. A read error is likely here: a far larger clone is one base away. The chain is built from TRBV6-8 and TRBJ2-7; 14 bases are a match to TRBD2. Germline V gene data show CDR1 as MNHGY and CDR2 as SAAAGT. This CDR3 is 18 amino acids long. The CDR3 coding sequence is TGTGCCAGCAGTTACCGACTAGCGGGGGGGCCTGGGTCCTACGATCAGTACTTC. Translated, it gives CASSYRLAGGPGSYDQYF.

This clonotype showed up many times. The chain joins TRBV5-1 to TRBJ2-7, with 10 positions matching TRBD1. V shed 5 bases and J 0 bases; nucleotides not matched to a gene: 5. The CDR3 runs to 15 residues. Germline CDR1 and CDR2: SGHRS and YFSETQ. The CDR3 protein is CASRPGQGSSYEQYF. The CDR3 DNA reads TGCGCCAGCAGACCGGGACAGGGGAGCTCCTACGAGCAGTACTTC.

This clonotype was picked up many times. This chain's CDR3 is CSVHGQVAFF. In nucleotides, the CDR3 is TGCAGCGTCCATGGACAGGTTGCTTTCTTT. This chain joins TRBV29-1 and TRBJ1-1; 7 bases agree with TRBD1. The CDR3 has 10 residues. Germline trimming cut 6 bases from V and 11 bases from J; bases unmatched to any gene: 6. Germline-derived CDR1 and CDR2 are SQVTM and ANQGSEA.

This clonotype was seen at least ten times. CDR3 sequence reads: CASSPDRAGELFF. The CDR3 bases are TGTGCCAGCAGCCCGGACAGGGCCGGGGAGCTGTTTTTT. This chain uses TRBV11-2 with TRBJ2-2; 8 positions match TRBD1. There are 13 residues in the CDR3. J gave up 6 bases and V 5 bases, and 2 bases lay outside the gene matches. Germline-derived CDR1 and CDR2 are SGHAT and FQNNGV.

The chain has TRBV6-2 or TRBV6-3 and TRBJ1-4; D perhaps matches TRBD1 (5 bases). Germline V CDR1 and CDR2: MNHEY, SVGEGT. The CDR3 loop spans 16 amino acids. V was trimmed by 5 bases and J by 8 bases, leaving 21 bases between them. In DNA, the CDR3 is TGTGCCAGCAGTGAACTTAAATGGGGGTGGGACGAAAAACTGTTTTTT. Amino acids: CASSELKWGWDEKLFF.

The J gene is TRBJ1-2, the V gene TRBV6-9; 7 nucleotides agree with TRBD1. The CDR3 covers 17 residues. V gave up 3 bases and J gave up 8 bases; unmatched junction bases: 18. CDR1 and CDR2 (germline): MNHGY, SVAAGI. CDR3 in amino acids: CASSYPTPSGTVGGYTF. The DNA of the CDR3 is TGTGCCAGCAGTTACCCGACACCTAGCGGGACAGTCGGCGGCTACACCTTC.

This chain links TRBV7-3 with TRBJ2-3; 11 bases map to TRBD2. The CDR3 runs to 16 residues. Germline V gives CDR1 SGHTA, CDR2 FQGTGA. Trimming at V came to 5 bases and at J to 0 bases, leaving 4 bases not matched to a gene. The CDR3 sequence: CASSASSGRSTDTQYF. The CDR3 region has the DNA TGTGCCAGCAGCGCCTCTAGCGGGAGGAGCACAGATACGCAGTATTTT.

Worth noting for this clonotype: A far larger clone is off by one base, so a read error is likely. The V call is TRBV7-9, the J call TRBJ2-3; D might be TRBD1 or TRBD2, each matching 6 bases. This CDR3 comprises 15 residues. In germline, CDR1 is SEHNR, CDR2 FQNEAQ (reference sequence). This CDR3 reads CACSPSGGGTDTQYF. DNA for the CDR3: TGTGCCTGCAGCCCGAGCGGAGGGGGGACAGATACGCAGTATTTT.

At least ten counts were recorded for this clonotype. V gene TRBV7-3 combines with J gene TRBJ2-3; D unresolved. Trimming cost V 6 bases and J 6 bases, with 7 bases left between them. Germline loops: CDR1 SGHTA, CDR2 FQGTGA. The CDR3 extends over 11 amino acids. The CDR3 loop is CASSQGDTQYF. CDR3 coding DNA: TGTGCCAGCAGTCAAGGGGATACGCAGTATTTT.

In this sample, this clonotype turned up many times. V gene TRBV7-9 combines with J gene TRBJ2-7; 9 bases align to TRBD2. Germline lookup yields CDR1 SEHNR and CDR2 FQNEAQ (reference sequence). The CDR3 has 18 amino acids. V gave up 4 bases and J gave up 5 bases; unmatched junction bases: 18. The CDR3 bases are TGTGCCAGCAGCTCCCCCGCGCGTCTAGCGGGGACAAAGGACGAGCAGTACTTC. Its translation: CASSSPARLAGTKDEQYF.

This clonotype was found many times. The gene calls are TRBV2 and TRBJ2-1, with 8 bases identical to TRBD1. Looked up from germline, CDR1 is SNHLY and CDR2 is FYNNEI. The CDR3 is 15 amino acids. V lost 6 bases to trimming and J lost 4 bases; unmatched junction nucleotides: 8. The CDR3 DNA sequence: TGTGCCAGCAGACGGGACAGGCAAATTTACAATGAGCAGTTCTTC. Amino acids: CASRRDRQIYNEQFF.